Here is one TCR beta chain with its context. This CDR3 contains 14 residues. The V gene's germline CDR1 is SGHRS and CDR2 YFSETQ. V lost 4 bases to trimming and J lost 12 bases, with 19 bases between them. This record comes from a study of tumour-infiltrating T cells in Burkitt lymphoma. For the study at large: Repertoire clonality predicted overall and progression-free survival.

Generated by immunoSEQ multiplex PCR, the TCRdb table keeps only in-frame clones and is missing some. Altogether 11,000 to 15,000 clones are present, more than 60% being singletons, with the ten largest covering roughly 6.6%. The rearrangement uses TRBV5-1 and TRBJ1-4; D is possibly TRBD1 (6 bases). The receptor was derived from a human donor with diffuse large B-cell lymphoma. The sample comprised tumor tissue. Here the CDR3 reads CASSDTGGTRELFF. Written as DNA, the CDR3 is TGCGCCAGCAGCGATACTGGCGGGACACGGGAACTGTTTTTT.